This TCR beta chain was observed in a study of blood T cell repertoires in COVID-19. In the study overall: Spain, Italy and the United States supplied samples that represented acute and convalescent COVID-19.

Assay: immunoSEQ multiplex PCR; the TCRdb copy retains only in-frame clones and omits some. The table lists about 230,000 clones, less than 85% of them singletons. The trim removed 1 base at V and 3 bases at J, leaving 3 bases unmatched. The CDR3 spans 15 residues. From germline, CDR1 is LGHDT and CDR2 YNNKEL (reference sequence). The receptor comes from a woman between 65 and 79 years old with active or convalescent COVID-19. Sequenced sample: peripheral blood. V and J are TRBV3-1 (or the pseudogene TRBV3-2) and TRBJ1-5; 7 bases are a match to TRBD1. The CDR3 bases are TGTGCCAGCAGCCAAGGGACAGGACCCAATCAGCCCCAGCATTTT. This gives the protein CASSQGTGPNQPQHF.